Listed below are T cell receptor beta chains from one sample, sequenced in a study of response to subunit inactivated influenza vaccine. In TCRdb, the RT-PCR reads were re-called with MiXCR into one record per CDR3 protein. The sample holds over 150,000 distinct CDR3 sequences; roughly 11% are singletons and the top ten take around 12%. The material sequenced was non-naive T cells sorted from PBMCs, taken roughly 6 weeks after vaccination. All receptors derive from a man in his fifties who received an inactivated influenza vaccine. CDR3s include the opening cysteine and the closing phenylalanine or tryptophan. D genes are given only for firm matches. Clone size is stated in some rows and not others, as once, few, many or a class when expanded.

d_call: NA
clone_size: NA
j_call: TRBJ1-1
v_call: TRBV5-6
cdr3_aa: CASSLVGLNTEAFF
cdr3_nt: TGTGCCAGCAGCTTGGTGGGGTTGAACACTGAAGCTTTCTTT

d_call: TRBD2
clone_size: many
j_call: TRBJ2-1
v_call: TRBV11-1
cdr3_aa: CASSSRLAGGIPYNEQFF
cdr3_nt: TGTGCCAGCAGCTCTAGACTAGCGGGGGGGATTCCCTACAATGAGCAGTTCTTC

d_call: NA
clone_size: NA
j_call: TRBJ2-2
v_call: TRBV12-3/TRBV12-4
cdr3_aa: CASSLGNTGELSF
cdr3_nt: TGTGCCAGCAGTTTAGGGAACACCGGGGAGCTGTCTTTT

d_call: NA
clone_size: few
j_call: TRBJ1-2
v_call: TRBV5-1
cdr3_aa: CASSLARQNNYGYTF
cdr3_nt: TGCGCCAGCAGCTTGGCCAGACAAAATAACTATGGCTACACCTTC

d_call: NA
clone_size: NA
j_call: TRBJ1-1
v_call: TRBV20-1
cdr3_aa: CSAIKGQLNTEAFF
cdr3_nt: TGCAGTGCAATTAAAGGACAGTTGAACACTGAAGCTTTCTTT

d_call: TRBD1
clone_size: NA
j_call: TRBJ1-2
v_call: TRBV5-1
cdr3_aa: CASSLAQGVDGYTF
cdr3_nt: TGCGCCAGCAGCTTGGCGCAGGGGGTGGATGGCTACACCTTC

d_call: NA
clone_size: many
j_call: TRBJ2-7
v_call: TRBV28
cdr3_aa: CASRSVRGSYEQYF
cdr3_nt: TGTGCCAGCCGATCTGTCAGGGGTTCCTACGAGCAGTACTTC

d_call: NA
clone_size: few
j_call: TRBJ1-2
v_call: TRBV10-1
cdr3_aa: CASSEFRSWNYGYTF
cdr3_nt: TGCGCCAGCAGTGAGTTTCGCAGTTGGAACTATGGCTACACCTTC

d_call: TRBD2
clone_size: few
j_call: TRBJ2-1
v_call: TRBV20-1
cdr3_aa: CSAPGTSGLYNEQFF
cdr3_nt: TGCAGTGCCCCCGGGACTAGCGGTCTCTACAATGAGCAGTTCTTC

d_call: NA
clone_size: NA
j_call: TRBJ2-4
v_call: TRBV6-1
cdr3_aa: CASKSQGFAKNIQYF
cdr3_nt: TGTGCCAGCAAGAGCCAGGGATTCGCCAAAAACATTCAGTACTTC

d_call: NA
clone_size: few
j_call: TRBJ2-7
v_call: TRBV4-3
cdr3_aa: CASSQDFRDNYEQYF
cdr3_nt: TGCGCCAGCAGCCAAGACTTCCGGGACAACTACGAGCAGTACTTC

d_call: NA
clone_size: few
j_call: TRBJ1-2
v_call: TRBV4-3
cdr3_aa: CASSQDTSYSGGYTF
cdr3_nt: TGCGCCAGCAGCCAAGATACGAGCTATTCGGGAGGCTACACCTTC

d_call: NA
clone_size: NA
j_call: TRBJ2-2
v_call: TRBV7-9
cdr3_aa: CATATGNTGELFF
cdr3_nt: TGTGCCACCGCTACAGGGAACACCGGGGAGCTGTTTTTT

d_call: NA
clone_size: many
j_call: TRBJ2-2
v_call: TRBV2
cdr3_aa: CASGFPQLGTGELFF
cdr3_nt: TGTGCCAGCGGGTTCCCACAGTTGGGGACCGGGGAGCTGTTTTTT

d_call: NA
clone_size: NA
j_call: TRBJ2-5
v_call: TRBV20-1
cdr3_aa: CSTDRGGRETQYF
cdr3_nt: TGCAGTACCGACAGGGGAGGGAGAGAGACCCAGTACTTC

d_call: TRBD1
clone_size: NA
j_call: TRBJ2-7
v_call: TRBV27
cdr3_aa: CAIKTTGGSYEQYF
cdr3_nt: TGTGCCATTAAAACGACAGGGGGCTCCTACGAGCAGTACTTC

d_call: TRBD1
clone_size: NA
j_call: TRBJ1-2
v_call: TRBV4-3
cdr3_aa: CASSQAQLTGDGYTF
cdr3_nt: TGCGCCAGCAGCCAAGCTCAATTGACAGGGGATGGCTACACCTTC

d_call: NA
clone_size: NA
j_call: TRBJ1-2
v_call: TRBV4-3
cdr3_aa: CASSQDEATLNYGYTF
cdr3_nt: TGCGCCAGCAGCCAAGATGAGGCAACGCTTAACTATGGCTACACCTTC

d_call: TRBD2
clone_size: few
j_call: TRBJ2-1
v_call: TRBV7-8
cdr3_aa: CASSLGASGGALEQFF
cdr3_nt: TGTGCCAGCAGCTTAGGTGCAAGCGGGGGGGCCCTTGAGCAGTTCTTC

d_call: TRBD1
clone_size: few
j_call: TRBJ2-1
v_call: TRBV4-1
cdr3_aa: CASSSGTGGAYNEQFF
cdr3_nt: TGCGCCAGCAGCTCAGGAACAGGGGGAGCCTACAATGAGCAGTTCTTC

d_call: NA
clone_size: NA
j_call: TRBJ2-6
v_call: TRBV27
cdr3_aa: CASSLFKTYSGANVLTF
cdr3_nt: TGTGCCAGCAGTTTATTTAAAACTTACTCTGGGGCCAACGTCCTGACTTTC

d_call: TRBD1
clone_size: few
j_call: TRBJ1-2
v_call: TRBV29-1
cdr3_aa: CSVGTGVRDGYTF
cdr3_nt: TGCAGCGTCGGGACAGGGGTCCGAGATGGCTACACCTTC

d_call: NA
clone_size: few
j_call: TRBJ1-2
v_call: TRBV6-5
cdr3_aa: CASFVVNYGYTF
cdr3_nt: TGTGCCAGCTTTGTTGTTAACTATGGCTACACCTTC

d_call: NA
clone_size: NA
j_call: TRBJ2-2
v_call: TRBV6-1
cdr3_aa: CASSHRGGGLLNGGELFF
cdr3_nt: TGTGCCAGCAGCCACCGGGGTGGAGGACTTCTCAACGGCGGGGAGCTGTTTTTT

d_call: NA
clone_size: NA
j_call: TRBJ2-7
v_call: TRBV3-1
cdr3_aa: CASSQRGAGEQYF
cdr3_nt: TGTGCCAGCAGCCAGCGTGGGGCGGGTGAGCAGTACTTC

d_call: NA
clone_size: many
j_call: TRBJ2-1
v_call: TRBV27
cdr3_aa: CASSSLGLYNEQFF
cdr3_nt: TGTGCCAGCAGTTCATTGGGACTTTACAATGAGCAGTTCTTC

d_call: NA
clone_size: many
j_call: TRBJ2-7
v_call: TRBV20-1
cdr3_aa: CSAPGASNEQYF
cdr3_nt: TGCAGTGCTCCCGGGGCCTCGAACGAGCAGTACTTC